This passage covers 30 T cell receptor beta chains from one sample sequenced in a study of STAT5B mutations in CD4+ large granular lymphocyte leukemia (dated by TCRdb to 2021 to 2024). Library preparation used the immunoSEQ multiplex PCR assay. TCRdb limited this immuneACCESS table to in-frame rearrangements with V and J called. A share of clones is missing; checked studies link under half to unresolved V genes, and the rest is unexplained. This sample holds about 31,000 clones; about 89% were observed only once. Together, the top ten hold roughly 0.43% of the sample. The specimen was CD4+ T cells from blood buffy coats. The receptors stem from a human donor in good health.

The DNA of the CDR3 is TGTGCCAGCAGTCCACAGGGAGGAGGCTATGGCTACACCTTC. Translation: CASSPQGGGYGYTF. The V gene is TRBV28, the J gene TRBJ1-2, with D perhaps matching TRBD1 (6 bases). Trimming left V 5 bases short and J 4 bases short, with 14 bases between. This CDR3 is built from 14 residues. Germline-derived CDR1 and CDR2 are MDHEN and SYDVKM.

V usage is TRBV7-9 and J usage is TRBJ2-2, with D uncertain. The CDR3 sequence is 13 residues long. CDR1 is SEHNR and CDR2 is FQNEAQ in the germline V gene (reference sequence). Deletions cut 5 bases from V and 7 bases from J, with 11 bases between. CDR3 sequence (DNA): TGTGCCAGCAGCACCCAAGCAGGCGGGGAGCTGTTTTTT. This encodes CASSTQAGGELFF.

The rearrangement uses TRBV11-3 and TRBJ2-1; the match to TRBD1 covers 9 bases. V shed 1 base, J shed 9 bases, and the junction held 10 bases outside the gene matches. Germline assignment: CDR1 SGHNT and CDR2 YENEEA. The length of the CDR3 is 16 residues. CDR3 sequence (DNA): TGTGCCAGCAGCTTAGTCTCAGGGACAGGGCAAGCTGAGCAGTTCTTC. Its translation is CASSLVSGTGQAEQFF.

The CDR3 coding sequence is TGTGCCAGCAGCTTAGATCACGGGGGCGACCACTCCTACGAGCAGTACTTC. This sequence encodes CASSLDHGGDHSYEQYF. The chain has TRBV11-2 and TRBJ2-7; the D gene could be TRBD1 or TRBD2 (6 bases each). Trimming shortened V by 0 bases and J by 0 bases, and 15 bases separated the two germline ends. The CDR3 sequence is 17 residues long. CDR1 is SGHAT and CDR2 is FQNNGV in the germline V gene.

The chain carries TRBV29-1 and TRBJ2-2, with 13 positions matching TRBD2. This CDR3 is 15 amino acids long. The V gene's germline CDR1 is SQVTM and CDR2 ANQGSEA. Trimming took 3 bases from V and 5 from J; bases not matched to a gene: 3. The DNA of the CDR3 is TGCAGCGTTGAGTGGACTAGCGGGAGAACCGGGGAGCTGTTTTTT. It translates to CSVEWTSGRTGELFF.

V usage is TRBV6-1 and J usage is TRBJ2-7, with D perhaps TRBD2 (5 bases). This CDR3 has 12 residues. Germline lookup yields CDR1 MNHNS and CDR2 SASEGT. Trimming removed 2 bases at V and 9 bases at J, with 11 bases between. The CDR3 sequence: CASSEMEVRQYF. The CDR3 DNA follows: TGTGCCAGCAGTGAAATGGAGGTTCGGCAGTACTTC.

For this clone: Compared with germline, one end of the junction differs, possibly owing to a read error. This chain links TRBV7-9 with TRBJ2-2, with TRBD2 matching 10 bases. Looked up from germline, CDR1 is SEHNR and CDR2 is FQNEAQ (reference sequence). The CDR3 consists of 14 residues. CDR3 residues: CAARTSGKNGKLFF. In DNA form, the CDR3 reads TGTGCCGCCCGAACTAGCGGGAAGAACGGGAAGCTGTTTTTT.

This chain joins TRBV9 and TRBJ2-1, with a tentative D call TRBD2 (6 bases). The CDR3 is made up of 14 amino acids. The ends were cut back, 0 bases at V and 10 bases at J, with 14 bases in the middle. Germline values: CDR1 SGDLS, CDR2 YYNGEE. CDR3 DNA: TGTGCCAGCAGCGTAGCTGGAGGGGCCCGGGAGCAGTTCTTC. Residues: CASSVAGGAREQFF.

V usage is TRBV7-9 and J usage is TRBJ2-2, with 11 bases fitting TRBD1. Germline trimming cut 2 bases from V and 3 bases from J; bases unmatched to any gene: 2. CDR1 is SEHNR and CDR2 is FQNEAQ in the germline V gene (reference sequence). The CDR3 runs to 16 residues. CDR3 nucleotides: TGTGCCAGCAGCTTACGGGACAGGGGGGACACCGGGGAGCTGTTTTTT. This gives the protein CASSLRDRGDTGELFF.

The chain uses TRBV28 and TRBJ1-4; D is undetermined. Germline V gene lookup returns CDR1 MDHEN and CDR2 SYDVKM. The CDR3 consists of 13 residues. The germline V and J ends were trimmed by 7 bases and 5 bases, with 11 bases remaining between them. The CDR3 DNA is TGTGCCAGCAACCGATTACTAAATGAAAAACTGTTTTTT. Its protein is CASNRLLNEKLFF. Variable domain in full (rest from reference TRBV28 and TRBJ1-4): DVKVTQSSRYLVKRTGEKVFLECVQDMDHENMFWYRQDPGLGLRLIYFSYDVKMKEKGDIPEGYSVSREKKERFSLILESASTNQTSMYLCASNRLLNEKLFFGSGTQLSVL.

The chain recombines TRBV7-8 with TRBJ2-2, with a weak D call TRBD1 (6 bases). CDR1 and CDR2 (germline): SGHVS, FQNEAQ. This CDR3 has 14 residues. V lost 6 bases and J lost 3, with 11 bases in between. The CDR3 loop is CASRPHRDTGELFF. For the CDR3, the DNA is TGTGCCAGCAGACCCCACAGGGACACCGGGGAGCTGTTTTTT.

The rearrangement joins TRBV2 to TRBJ2-3; TRBD2 aligns across 8 bases. The germline gives CDR1 SNHLY, CDR2 FYNNEI. The junction had 15 bases not matched to a gene; V was cut back by 4 bases and J by 6 bases. This CDR3 contains 17 residues. DNA for the CDR3: TGTGCCAGCAGTGTATCTAGGACTAGCCCAAAGAGGGATACGCAGTATTTT. Translation gives CASSVSRTSPKRDTQYF.

The CDR3 region is CASNRQNTEAFF. In DNA form, the CDR3 reads TGTGCCAGCAATCGGCAGAACACTGAAGCTTTCTTT. This chain links TRBV6-1 with TRBJ1-1; D ambiguous. This CDR3 spans 12 amino acids. Between the trimmed V and J ends, which lost 7 bases and 1 base, there was a span of 7 bases. Germline V gene lookup returns CDR1 MNHNS and CDR2 SASEGT.

This chain uses TRBV5-4 with TRBJ2-1, with 10 bases identical to TRBD1. CDR3 size: 17 residues. CDR1 SGHNT and CDR2 YYREEE come from the germline V gene (reference sequence). J lost 7 bases, V lost 4 bases, and 14 bases had no gene match. The CDR3 nucleotides are TGTGCCAGCAGCCCCATTGACCGGGACAGGGGAACTAATGAGCAGTTCTTC. Translation gives CASSPIDRDRGTNEQFF.

Details on this clone: Germline is not matched at one junction end, which may reflect a read error. V is TRBV7-7 and J is TRBJ2-2, with 11 bases aligning to TRBD2. The CDR3 spans 16 residues. Germline-derived CDR1 and CDR2 are SSHAT and FNYEAQ (reference sequence). The CDR3 region has the DNA TGTGCTAGCAGCCCAAGACTAGCGGGGAGCACCGGGGAGCTGTTTTTT. It yields the protein CASSPRLAGSTGELFF.

The chain links TRBV7-2 to TRBJ2-7; the match to TRBD2 covers 13 bases. This CDR3 has 15 residues. Trimming took 5 bases from V and 2 from J; bases not matched to a gene: 3. CDR1 is SGHTA, CDR2 FQGNSA, per germline. CDR3 bases: TGTGCCAGCAGCATACTAGCGGGAGGGACCTACGAGCAGTACTTC. Its protein product is CASSILAGGTYEQYF.

The chain joins TRBV6-6 to TRBJ2-7, with 10 bases identical to TRBD1. The CDR3 is made up of 14 amino acids. Germline V gene sequence: CDR1 MNHNY, CDR2 SVGAGI (reference sequence). V shed 6 bases and J 4 bases; nucleotides not matched to a gene: 6. The CDR3 DNA follows: TGTGCCAGCAGCCGGGGACAGGGGAGGTACGAGCAGTACTTC. Encoded protein: CASSRGQGRYEQYF.

The chain couples TRBV19 to TRBJ1-1; no reliable D call. The CDR3 has 15 amino acids. The germline V gene encodes CDR1 LNHDA and CDR2 SQIVND (reference sequence). Between the trimmed V and J ends, which lost 7 bases and 1 base, there was a span of 16 bases. CDR3 DNA: TGTGCCAGTATCGGACTCTCAATTGGGAACACTGAAGCTTTCTTT. Translation: CASIGLSIGNTEAFF.

This CDR3 reads CASSLQGANYGYTF. In DNA form, the CDR3 reads TGTGCCAGCAGTCTACAGGGGGCCAACTATGGCTACACCTTC. The genes are TRBV27 and TRBJ1-2; 9 bases fit TRBD1. CDR3 length equals 14 residues. Germline V gene data show CDR1 as MNHEY and CDR2 as SMNVEV (reference sequence). The ends lost 5 bases at V and 2 bases at J; junction bases unmatched: 3.

The V gene is TRBV30, the J gene TRBJ2-7; D gene ambiguous. This CDR3 spans 14 amino acids. The ends were cut back, 0 bases at V and 3 bases at J, with 12 bases in the middle. Germline V gives CDR1 GTSNPN, CDR2 SVGIG (reference sequence). The CDR3 nucleotides are TGTGCCTGGAGTGTACGTGGAACCGGCTACGAGCAGTACTTC. Protein: CAWSVRGTGYEQYF.

The chain employs TRBV5-8 and TRBJ1-5; no firm D call. The CDR3 has 18 amino acids. CDR1 is SGHTS, CDR2 YDEGEE, per germline. V lost 1 base and J 0 bases, leaving 17 bases between the germline ends. Here the CDR3 DNA reads TGTGCCAGCAGCTTGATCAAGGGCGGCGAGTATAGCAATCAGCCCCAGCATTTT. It specifies CASSLIKGGEYSNQPQHF.

V gene TRBV11-2 combines with J gene TRBJ2-2; D uncertain. The CDR3 loop spans 11 amino acids. V was pared by 5 bases and J by 4 bases, with 2 bases between. Looked up from germline, CDR1 is SGHAT and CDR2 is FQNNGV. In DNA form, the CDR3 reads TGTGCCAGCAGCGTCACCGGGGAGCTGTTTTTT. Its translation: CASSVTGELFF. The whole variable domain, filled in from reference TRBV11-2 and TRBJ2-2, reads EAGVAQSPRYKIIEKRQSVAFWCNPISGHATLYWYQQILGQGPKLLIQFQNNGVVDDSQLPKDRFSAERLKGVDSTLKIQPAKLEDSAVYLCASSVTGELFFGEGSRLTVL.

The chain is built from TRBV6-1 and TRBJ1-1; D gene unclear. Germline assignment: CDR1 MNHNS and CDR2 SASEGT. The CDR3 runs to 10 residues. Trimming stripped 8 bases from V and 7 bases from J, with 8 bases between. The CDR3 protein is CASGRIEAFF. CDR3 in DNA: TGTGCCAGCGGACGGATTGAAGCTTTCTTT.

This chain links TRBV6-1 with TRBJ2-3; 7 bases are shared with TRBD1. The junction had 2 bases not matched to a gene; V was cut back by 4 bases and J by 1 base. The germline CDR1 and CDR2 sequences are MNHNS and SASEGT. CDR3 length equals 14 residues. This chain's CDR3 is CASSADRGTDTQYF. Written as DNA, the CDR3 is TGTGCCAGCAGTGCCGACAGGGGCACAGATACGCAGTATTTT.

The chain links TRBV30 to TRBJ1-1, with a possible D match to TRBD1 (5 bases). The germline V gene has CDR1 GTSNPN and CDR2 SVGIG (reference sequence). Deletions cut 5 bases from V and 5 bases from J, with 12 bases between. The CDR3 is 12 amino acids. This CDR3 reads CAWGASGTEAFF. As DNA, the CDR3 is TGTGCCTGGGGGGCTTCGGGAACTGAAGCTTTCTTT.

This chain joins TRBV7-9 and TRBJ2-5, with TRBD1 as a possible D gene (7 bases). The germline CDR1 and CDR2 sequences are SEHNR and FQNEAQ (reference sequence). Deletions cut 6 bases from V and 2 bases from J, with 19 bases between. This CDR3 has 16 residues. The CDR3 sequence: CASRPRQGLSQETQYF. CDR3 bases: TGTGCCAGCAGACCCAGACAGGGACTCTCACAAGAGACCCAGTACTTC.

This chain joins TRBV28 and TRBJ1-5; D not resolved. CDR1 and CDR2 from the germline V gene are MDHEN and SYDVKM. CDR3 length: 17 amino acids. V was shortened by 2 bases and J by 0 bases, with 14 bases between the two germline ends. The CDR3 sequence is CASSLREGFLSNQPQHF. The CDR3 nucleotides are TGTGCCAGCAGTTTAAGGGAAGGCTTCCTTAGCAATCAGCCCCAGCATTTT.

This rearrangement joins TRBV19 to TRBJ1-5; the D gene is possibly TRBD1 (5 bases). This CDR3 is built from 16 residues. Germline CDR1 LNHDA, CDR2 SQIVND (reference sequence). Deletions cut 3 bases from V and 1 base from J, with 13 bases between. The CDR3 DNA is TGTGCCAGTAGTATGCAGGGAATCTTAAGCAATCAGCCCCAGCATTTT. Translation: CASSMQGILSNQPQHF.

The CDR3 spells CASSPGQGAEPAGYTF. In DNA, the CDR3 is TGTGCCAGTAGTCCGGGACAGGGGGCCGAACCAGCTGGCTACACCTTC. V gene TRBV19 combines with J gene TRBJ1-2; 12 bases are a match to TRBD1. Germline values: CDR1 LNHDA, CDR2 SQIVND (reference sequence). The CDR3 loop spans 16 amino acids. J was trimmed by 7 bases and V by 5 bases; bases with no gene match: 11.

This clone occurred a few times. The rearrangement links TRBV28 to TRBJ1-5; 8 nucleotides line up with TRBD1. Germline CDR1 is MDHEN and CDR2 is SYDVKM. CDR3 length equals 16 residues. Trimming cost V 6 bases and J 2 bases; bases outside gene matches: 9. CDR3 loop: CASRPTGEGGNQPQHF. The CDR3 bases are TGTGCCAGCAGGCCGACAGGGGAAGGTGGCAATCAGCCCCAGCATTTT.